This T cell receptor (beta chain) was found in a study of shared clonotypes between healthy human individuals. Each PCR replicate from the sorted subsets contained 150 to 200 ng DNA, which is 30,000 or so T cell genomes. Repertoires were generated with immunoSEQ multiplex PCR, while TCRdb's copy carries only in-frame clones and drops some. Of 2 million to 2.5 million clones listed, around 95% are singletons. CDR1 SGDLS and CDR2 YYNGEE come from the germline V gene. Trimming cost V 4 bases and J 8 bases, with 12 bases left between them. The CDR3 loop spans 13 amino acids. V usage is TRBV9 and J usage is TRBJ2-2; D is unclear. Sample: naive CD4+ T cells sorted from blood. Subset described: CD45RA+ positively selected. This receptor was identified in a man in his late teens or twenties in good health. CDR3 amino acids: CASSPHLLGELFF. The CDR3 nucleotides are TGTGCCAGCAGCCCTCATCTACTGGGGGAGCTGTTTTTT.